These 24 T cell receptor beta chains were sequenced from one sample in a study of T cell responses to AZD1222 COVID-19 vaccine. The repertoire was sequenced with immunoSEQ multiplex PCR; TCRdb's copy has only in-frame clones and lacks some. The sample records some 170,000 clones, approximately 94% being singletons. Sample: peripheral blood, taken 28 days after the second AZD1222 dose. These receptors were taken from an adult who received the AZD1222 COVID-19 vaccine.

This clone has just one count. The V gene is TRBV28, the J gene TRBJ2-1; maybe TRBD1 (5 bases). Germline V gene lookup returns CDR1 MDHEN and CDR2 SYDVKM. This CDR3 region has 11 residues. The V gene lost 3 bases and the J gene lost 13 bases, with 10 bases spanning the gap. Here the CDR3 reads CASSFGAIQFF. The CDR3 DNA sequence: TGTGCCAGCAGTTTTGGGGCGATTCAGTTCTTC.

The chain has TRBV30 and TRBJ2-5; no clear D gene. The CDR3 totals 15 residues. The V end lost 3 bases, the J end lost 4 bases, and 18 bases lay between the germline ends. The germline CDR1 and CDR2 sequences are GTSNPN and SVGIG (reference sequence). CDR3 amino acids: CAWSTLVGLRETQYF. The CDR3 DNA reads TGTGCCTGGAGCACTTTAGTGGGATTGCGAGAGACCCAGTACTTC.

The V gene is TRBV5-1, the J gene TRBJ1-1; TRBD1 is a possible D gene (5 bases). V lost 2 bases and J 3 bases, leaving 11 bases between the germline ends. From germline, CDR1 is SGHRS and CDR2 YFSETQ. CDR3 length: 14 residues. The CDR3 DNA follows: TGCGCCAGCAGCTTAAGGGGCAGGTACACTGAAGCTTTCTTT. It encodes CASSLRGRYTEAFF.

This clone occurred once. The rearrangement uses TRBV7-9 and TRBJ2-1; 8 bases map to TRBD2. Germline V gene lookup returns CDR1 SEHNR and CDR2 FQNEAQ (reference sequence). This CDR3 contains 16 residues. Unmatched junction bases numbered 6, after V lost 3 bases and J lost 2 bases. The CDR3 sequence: CASSLLQAGAYNEQFF. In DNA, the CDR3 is TGTGCCAGCAGCTTGCTGCAAGCGGGGGCCTACAATGAGCAGTTCTTC.

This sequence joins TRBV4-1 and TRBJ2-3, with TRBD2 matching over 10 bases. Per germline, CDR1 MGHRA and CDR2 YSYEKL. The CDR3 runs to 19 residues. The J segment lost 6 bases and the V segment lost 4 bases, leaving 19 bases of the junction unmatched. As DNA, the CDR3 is TGCGCCAGCAGCCTCCAGTGGGGATCAGCGGGAGGGCCAGGGGATACGCAGTATTTT. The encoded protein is CASSLQWGSAGGPGDTQYF.

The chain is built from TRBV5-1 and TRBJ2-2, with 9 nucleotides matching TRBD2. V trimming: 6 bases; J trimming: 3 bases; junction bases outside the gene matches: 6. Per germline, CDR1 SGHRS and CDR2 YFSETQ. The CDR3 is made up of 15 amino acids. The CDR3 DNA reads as TGCGCCAGCACGGCCGGGACTAGCTACACCGGGGAGCTGTTTTTT. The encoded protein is CASTAGTSYTGELFF.

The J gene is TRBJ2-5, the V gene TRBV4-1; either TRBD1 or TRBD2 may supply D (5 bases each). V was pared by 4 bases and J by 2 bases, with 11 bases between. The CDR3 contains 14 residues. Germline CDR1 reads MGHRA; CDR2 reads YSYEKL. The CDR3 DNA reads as TGCGCCAGCAGCCCGTATGAGGGGCAAGAGACCCAGTACTTC. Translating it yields CASSPYEGQETQYF.

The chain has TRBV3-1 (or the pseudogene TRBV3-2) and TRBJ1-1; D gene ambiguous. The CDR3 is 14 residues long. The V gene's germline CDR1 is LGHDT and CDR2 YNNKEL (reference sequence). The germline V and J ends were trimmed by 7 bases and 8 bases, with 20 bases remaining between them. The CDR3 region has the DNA TGTGCCAGCACCCCATGGCGGGGTGCTGCGGAAGCTTTCTTT. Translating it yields CASTPWRGAAEAFF.

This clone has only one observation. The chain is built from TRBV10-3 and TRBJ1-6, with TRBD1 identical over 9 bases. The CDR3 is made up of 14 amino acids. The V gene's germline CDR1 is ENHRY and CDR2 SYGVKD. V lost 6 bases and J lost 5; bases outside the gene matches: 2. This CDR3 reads CAIRRDRDNSPLHF. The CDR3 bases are TGTGCCATCAGAAGGGACAGGGATAATTCACCCCTCCACTTT.

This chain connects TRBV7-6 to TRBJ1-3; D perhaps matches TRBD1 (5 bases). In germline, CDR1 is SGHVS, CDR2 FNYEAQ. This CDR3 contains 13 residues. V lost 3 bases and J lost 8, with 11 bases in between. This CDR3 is CASSLIAGDTIYF. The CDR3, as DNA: TGTGCCAGCAGCTTGATCGCGGGGGACACCATATATTTT.

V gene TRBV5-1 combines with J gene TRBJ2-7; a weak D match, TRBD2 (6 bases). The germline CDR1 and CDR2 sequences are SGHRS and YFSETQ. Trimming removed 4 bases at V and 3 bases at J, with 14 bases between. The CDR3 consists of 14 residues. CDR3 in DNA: TGCGCCAGCAGCGTCACTAGCTCAGACTACGAGCAGTACTTC. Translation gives CASSVTSSDYEQYF.

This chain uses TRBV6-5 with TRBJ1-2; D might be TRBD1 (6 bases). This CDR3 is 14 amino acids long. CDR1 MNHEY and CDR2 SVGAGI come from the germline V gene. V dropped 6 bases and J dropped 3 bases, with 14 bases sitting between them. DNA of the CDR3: TGTGCCAGCAGGTGGGACACCGCTGACTATGGCTACACCTTC. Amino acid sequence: CASRWDTADYGYTF.

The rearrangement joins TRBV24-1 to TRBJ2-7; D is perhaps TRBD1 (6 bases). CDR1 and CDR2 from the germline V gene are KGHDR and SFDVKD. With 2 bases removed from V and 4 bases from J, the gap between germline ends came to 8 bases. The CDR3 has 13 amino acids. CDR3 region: CATSDSGDYEQYF. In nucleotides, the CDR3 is TGTGCCACCAGTGATTCAGGGGATTACGAGCAGTACTTC.

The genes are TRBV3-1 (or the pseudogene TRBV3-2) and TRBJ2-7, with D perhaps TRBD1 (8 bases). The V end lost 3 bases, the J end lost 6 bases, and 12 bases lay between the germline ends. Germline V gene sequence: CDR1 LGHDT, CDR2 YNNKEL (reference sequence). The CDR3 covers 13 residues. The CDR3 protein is CASSHSGTGEQYF. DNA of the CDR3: TGTGCCAGCAGCCACAGCGGGACAGGCGAGCAGTACTTC.

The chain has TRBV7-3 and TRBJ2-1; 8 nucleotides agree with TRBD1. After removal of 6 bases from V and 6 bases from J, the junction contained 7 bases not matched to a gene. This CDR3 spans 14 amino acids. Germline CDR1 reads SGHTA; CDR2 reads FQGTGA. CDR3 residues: CASRLTGGSNEQFF. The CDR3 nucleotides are TGTGCCAGCAGACTAACAGGGGGTAGCAATGAGCAGTTCTTC.

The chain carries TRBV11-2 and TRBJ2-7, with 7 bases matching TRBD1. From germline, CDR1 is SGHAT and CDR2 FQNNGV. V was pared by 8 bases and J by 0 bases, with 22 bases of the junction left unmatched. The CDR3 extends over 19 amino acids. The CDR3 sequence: CASLDNRPIQGLRSYEQYF. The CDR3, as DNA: TGTGCCAGCCTCGATAACCGCCCGATACAGGGGCTACGCTCCTACGAGCAGTACTTC. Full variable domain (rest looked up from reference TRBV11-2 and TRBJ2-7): EAGVAQSPRYKIIEKRQSVAFWCNPISGHATLYWYQQILGQGPKLLIQFQNNGVVDDSQLPKDRFSAERLKGVDSTLKIQPAKLEDSAVYLCASLDNRPIQGLRSYEQYFGPGTRLTVT.

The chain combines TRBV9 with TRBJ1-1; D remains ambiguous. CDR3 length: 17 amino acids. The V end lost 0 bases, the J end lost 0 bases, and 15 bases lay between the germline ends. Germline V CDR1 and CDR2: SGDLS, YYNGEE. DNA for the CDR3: TGTGCCAGCAGCGTAGCTTTGGCAGAGAAGATGAACACTGAAGCTTTCTTT. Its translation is CASSVALAEKMNTEAFF.

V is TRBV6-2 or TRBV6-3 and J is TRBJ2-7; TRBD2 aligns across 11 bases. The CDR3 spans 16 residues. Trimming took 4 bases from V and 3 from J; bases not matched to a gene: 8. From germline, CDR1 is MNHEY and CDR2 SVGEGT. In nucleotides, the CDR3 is TGTGCCAGCAGTTCCATTGTGACTAGCGGGATCTACGAGCAGTACTTC. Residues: CASSSIVTSGIYEQYF.

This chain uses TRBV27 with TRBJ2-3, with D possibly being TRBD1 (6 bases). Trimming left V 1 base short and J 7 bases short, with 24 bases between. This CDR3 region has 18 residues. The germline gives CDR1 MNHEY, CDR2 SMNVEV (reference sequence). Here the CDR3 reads CASSLWGELDRDKNTQYF. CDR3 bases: TGTGCCAGCAGTTTATGGGGCGAACTTGACCGGGACAAAAATACGCAGTATTTT.

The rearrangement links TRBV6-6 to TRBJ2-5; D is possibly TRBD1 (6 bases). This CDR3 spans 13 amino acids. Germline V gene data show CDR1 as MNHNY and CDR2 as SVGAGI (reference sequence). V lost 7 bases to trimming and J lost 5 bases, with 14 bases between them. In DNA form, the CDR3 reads TGTGCCAGCAAGACCAGGGGACGCGAGACCCAGTACTTC. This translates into CASKTRGRETQYF.

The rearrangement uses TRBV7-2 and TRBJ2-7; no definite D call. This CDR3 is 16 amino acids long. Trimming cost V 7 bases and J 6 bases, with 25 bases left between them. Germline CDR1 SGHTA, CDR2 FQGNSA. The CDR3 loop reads CASTSPTVKPFGEQYF. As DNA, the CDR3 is TGTGCCAGCACCTCACCAACCGTCAAGCCTTTTGGCGAGCAGTACTTC.

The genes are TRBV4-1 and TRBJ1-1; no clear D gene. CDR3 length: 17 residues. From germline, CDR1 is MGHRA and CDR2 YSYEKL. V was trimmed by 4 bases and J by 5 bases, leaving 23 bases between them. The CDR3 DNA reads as TGCGCCAGCAGCCTCAACCGGGCCTACAGCGGAGCAACTGAAGCTTTCTTT. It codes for CASSLNRAYSGATEAFF.

CDR3 loop: CASSPTGTSGYEQYF. The CDR3 DNA is TGTGCCAGCAGCCCCACCGGGACTAGCGGGTACGAGCAGTACTTC. V usage is TRBV3-1 (or the pseudogene TRBV3-2) and J usage is TRBJ2-7, with 12 bases lining up with TRBD2. Germline V gives CDR1 LGHDT, CDR2 YNNKEL (reference sequence). Trimming cost V 4 bases and J 4 bases; bases outside gene matches: 5. The CDR3 covers 15 residues.

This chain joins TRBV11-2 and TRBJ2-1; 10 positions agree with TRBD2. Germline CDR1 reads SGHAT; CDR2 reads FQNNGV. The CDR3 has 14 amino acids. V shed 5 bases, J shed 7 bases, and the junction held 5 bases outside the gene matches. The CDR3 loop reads CASSPSGSWNEQFF. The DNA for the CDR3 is TGTGCCAGCAGCCCTAGCGGGAGTTGGAATGAGCAGTTCTTC.